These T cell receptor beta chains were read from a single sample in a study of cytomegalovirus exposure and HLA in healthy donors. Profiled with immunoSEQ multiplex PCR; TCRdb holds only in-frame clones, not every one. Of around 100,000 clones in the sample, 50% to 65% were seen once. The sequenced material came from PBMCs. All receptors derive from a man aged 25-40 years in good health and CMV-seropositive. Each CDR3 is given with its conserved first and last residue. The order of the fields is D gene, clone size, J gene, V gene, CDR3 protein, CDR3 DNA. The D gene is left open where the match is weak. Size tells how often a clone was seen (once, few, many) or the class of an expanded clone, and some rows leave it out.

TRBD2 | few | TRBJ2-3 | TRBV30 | CAWTSGLLSTDTQYF | TGTGCCTGGACTAGCGGGCTCCTAAGCACAGATACGCAGTATTTT
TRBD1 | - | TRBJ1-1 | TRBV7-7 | CASSLGQSMNTEAFF | TGTGCTAGCAGCCTGGGACAGTCCATGAACACTGAAGCTTTCTTT
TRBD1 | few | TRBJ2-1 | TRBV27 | CASSFVTGGHDEQFF | TGTGCCAGCAGTTTCGTAACAGGGGGTCACGATGAGCAGTTCTTC
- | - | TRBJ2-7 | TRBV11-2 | CASSPSQDTPSGEQYF | TGTGCCAGCAGCCCCAGCCAGGACACCCCGAGTGGGGAGCAGTACTTC
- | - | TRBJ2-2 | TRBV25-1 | CASSWTENTGELFF | TGTGCCAGCAGCTGGACAGAGAACACCGGGGAGCTGTTTTTT
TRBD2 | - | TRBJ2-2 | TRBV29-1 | CSVLPSGGNYTGELFF | TGCAGCGTTTTGCCTAGCGGGGGGAATTACACCGGGGAGCTGTTTTTT
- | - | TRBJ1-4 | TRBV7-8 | CASSFKGDEKLFF | TGTGCCAGCAGCTTTAAGGGAGACGAAAAACTGTTTTTT
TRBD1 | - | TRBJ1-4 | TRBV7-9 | CASTKGQGSEKLFF | TGTGCCAGCACCAAGGGACAGGGGAGTGAAAAACTGTTTTTT
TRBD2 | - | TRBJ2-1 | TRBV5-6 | CASSFSGGNEQFF | TGTGCCAGCAGCTTTAGCGGGGGTAATGAGCAGTTCTTC
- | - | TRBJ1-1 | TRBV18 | CASSLGGNLNTEAFF | TGTGCCAGCTCCCTGGGGGGGAATCTGAACACTGAAGCTTTCTTT
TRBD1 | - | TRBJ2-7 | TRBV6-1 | CASREGQGRDEQYF | TGTGCCAGCAGGGAGGGACAGGGGAGGGACGAGCAGTACTTC
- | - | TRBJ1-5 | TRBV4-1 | CASSQDSYNQPQHF | TGCGCCAGCAGCCAAGACTCCTACAATCAGCCCCAGCATTTT
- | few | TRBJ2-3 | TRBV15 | CATSRGGATDTQYF | TGTGCCACCAGCAGGGGGGGGGCAACAGATACGCAGTATTTT
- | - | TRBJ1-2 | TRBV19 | CASSLPDRPHYGYTF | TGTGCCAGTAGTCTTCCCGACAGACCCCACTATGGCTACACCTTC
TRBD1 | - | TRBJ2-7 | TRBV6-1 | CASGIKQGAYEQYF | TGTGCCAGCGGGATTAAACAGGGGGCCTACGAGCAGTACTTC
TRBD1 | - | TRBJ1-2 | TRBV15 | CATSRDRGYGYGYTF | TGTGCCACCAGCAGGGACAGGGGGTACGGCTATGGCTACACCTTC
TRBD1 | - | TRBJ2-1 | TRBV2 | CASTLDRGIRDEQFF | TGTGCCAGCACTTTGGACAGGGGAATCCGCGATGAGCAGTTCTTC
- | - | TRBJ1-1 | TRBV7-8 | CASSFQVGHMNTEAFF | TGTGCCAGCAGCTTCCAAGTTGGACACATGAACACTGAAGCTTTCTTT
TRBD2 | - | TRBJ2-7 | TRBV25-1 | CASSGRGLAGAYEQYF | TGTGCCAGCAGTGGGAGAGGGCTAGCGGGGGCCTACGAGCAGTACTTC
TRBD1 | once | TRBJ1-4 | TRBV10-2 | CASLRGLGEKLFF | TGCGCCAGTCTCAGGGGGCTGGGTGAAAAACTGTTTTTT
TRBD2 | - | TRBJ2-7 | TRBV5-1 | CASSKVAGEYEQYF | TGCGCCAGCAGTAAGGTAGCGGGGGAGTACGAGCAGTACTTC
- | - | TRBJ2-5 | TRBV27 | CATLTGKETQYF | TGTGCCACCCTCACAGGGAAAGAGACCCAGTACTTC
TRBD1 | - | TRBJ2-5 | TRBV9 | CASSPGTGGAETQYF | TGTGCCAGCAGCCCCGGGACAGGGGGCGCCGAGACCCAGTACTTC
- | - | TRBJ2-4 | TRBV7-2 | CASSLGAAKEDIQYF | TGTGCCAGCAGCTTAGGGGCAGCCAAGGAGGACATTCAGTACTTC
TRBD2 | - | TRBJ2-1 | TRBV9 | CASSIRGLAGDEQFF | TGTGCCAGCAGCATCCGAGGGCTAGCGGGGGATGAGCAGTTCTTC
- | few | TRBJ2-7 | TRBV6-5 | CASRGRNEQYF | TGTGCCAGCAGGGGGAGAAACGAGCAGTACTTC
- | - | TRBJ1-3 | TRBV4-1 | CASSQGDGNTIYF | TGCGCCAGCAGCCAAGGAGATGGAAACACCATATATTTT
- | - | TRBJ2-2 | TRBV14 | CASREIGTGELFF | TGTGCCAGCCGGGAGATCGGCACCGGGGAGCTGTTTTTT
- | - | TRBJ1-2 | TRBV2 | CASREGQDYGYTF | TGTGCCAGCAGGGAGGGGCAGGACTATGGCTACACCTTC
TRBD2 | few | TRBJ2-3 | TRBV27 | CASSFGGGFLHTQYF | TGTGCCAGCAGTTTTGGCGGGGGTTTCCTCCATACGCAGTATTTT
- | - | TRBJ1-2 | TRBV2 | CASSEQSSSGYTF | TGTGCCAGCAGTGAACAGTCTAGCAGTGGCTACACCTTC
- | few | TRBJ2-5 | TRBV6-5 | CASTASGTTGTQYF | TGTGCCAGCACTGCCTCCGGGACAACGGGGACCCAGTACTTC
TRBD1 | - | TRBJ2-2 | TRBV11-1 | CASSARGFFGELFF | TGTGCCAGCTCTGCCAGGGGGTTTTTCGGGGAGCTGTTTTTT
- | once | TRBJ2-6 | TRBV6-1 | CASSEAVSGANVLTF | TGTGCCAGCAGTGAGGCGGTCTCTGGGGCCAACGTCCTGACTTTC
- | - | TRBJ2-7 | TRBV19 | CASSTGQGLSSYEQYF | TGTGCCAGTAGTACCGGCCAGGGGCTGAGCTCCTACGAGCAGTACTTC
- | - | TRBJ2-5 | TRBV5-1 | CASSLLGASQETQYF | TGCGCCAGCAGCTTGTTAGGGGCCAGTCAAGAGACCCAGTACTTC
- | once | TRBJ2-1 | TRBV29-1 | CSVELTRDVQFF | TGCAGCGTTGAACTCACTAGAGATGTGCAGTTCTTC
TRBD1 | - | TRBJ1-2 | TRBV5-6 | CASSLEGTGNGYTF | TGTGCCAGCAGCTTGGAGGGGACAGGGAATGGCTACACCTTC
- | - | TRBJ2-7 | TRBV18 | CASSPGLVSYEQYF | TGTGCCAGCTCACCAGGGCTGGTCTCCTACGAGCAGTACTTC
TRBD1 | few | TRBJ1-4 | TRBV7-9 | CASSLIQGEATNEKLFF | TGTGCCAGCAGCTTAATCCAGGGGGAGGCGACTAATGAAAAACTGTTTTTT
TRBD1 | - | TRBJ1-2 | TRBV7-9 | CASSPWDRENYGYTF | TGTGCCAGCAGCCCCTGGGACAGAGAAAACTATGGCTACACCTTC
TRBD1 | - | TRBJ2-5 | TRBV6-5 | CASRGQNQETQYF | TGTGCCAGCAGGGGACAGAACCAAGAGACCCAGTACTTC
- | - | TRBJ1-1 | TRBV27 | CASRPYQMNTEAFF | TGTGCCAGCAGACCCTACCAAATGAACACTGAAGCTTTCTTT
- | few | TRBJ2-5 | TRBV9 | CASSTGGLQETQYF | TGTGCCAGCAGCACTGGAGGCCTCCAAGAGACCCAGTACTTC
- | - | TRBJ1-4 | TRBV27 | CASSLGPGINEKLFF | TGTGCCAGCAGTTTAGGCCCGGGGATTAATGAAAAACTGTTTTTT